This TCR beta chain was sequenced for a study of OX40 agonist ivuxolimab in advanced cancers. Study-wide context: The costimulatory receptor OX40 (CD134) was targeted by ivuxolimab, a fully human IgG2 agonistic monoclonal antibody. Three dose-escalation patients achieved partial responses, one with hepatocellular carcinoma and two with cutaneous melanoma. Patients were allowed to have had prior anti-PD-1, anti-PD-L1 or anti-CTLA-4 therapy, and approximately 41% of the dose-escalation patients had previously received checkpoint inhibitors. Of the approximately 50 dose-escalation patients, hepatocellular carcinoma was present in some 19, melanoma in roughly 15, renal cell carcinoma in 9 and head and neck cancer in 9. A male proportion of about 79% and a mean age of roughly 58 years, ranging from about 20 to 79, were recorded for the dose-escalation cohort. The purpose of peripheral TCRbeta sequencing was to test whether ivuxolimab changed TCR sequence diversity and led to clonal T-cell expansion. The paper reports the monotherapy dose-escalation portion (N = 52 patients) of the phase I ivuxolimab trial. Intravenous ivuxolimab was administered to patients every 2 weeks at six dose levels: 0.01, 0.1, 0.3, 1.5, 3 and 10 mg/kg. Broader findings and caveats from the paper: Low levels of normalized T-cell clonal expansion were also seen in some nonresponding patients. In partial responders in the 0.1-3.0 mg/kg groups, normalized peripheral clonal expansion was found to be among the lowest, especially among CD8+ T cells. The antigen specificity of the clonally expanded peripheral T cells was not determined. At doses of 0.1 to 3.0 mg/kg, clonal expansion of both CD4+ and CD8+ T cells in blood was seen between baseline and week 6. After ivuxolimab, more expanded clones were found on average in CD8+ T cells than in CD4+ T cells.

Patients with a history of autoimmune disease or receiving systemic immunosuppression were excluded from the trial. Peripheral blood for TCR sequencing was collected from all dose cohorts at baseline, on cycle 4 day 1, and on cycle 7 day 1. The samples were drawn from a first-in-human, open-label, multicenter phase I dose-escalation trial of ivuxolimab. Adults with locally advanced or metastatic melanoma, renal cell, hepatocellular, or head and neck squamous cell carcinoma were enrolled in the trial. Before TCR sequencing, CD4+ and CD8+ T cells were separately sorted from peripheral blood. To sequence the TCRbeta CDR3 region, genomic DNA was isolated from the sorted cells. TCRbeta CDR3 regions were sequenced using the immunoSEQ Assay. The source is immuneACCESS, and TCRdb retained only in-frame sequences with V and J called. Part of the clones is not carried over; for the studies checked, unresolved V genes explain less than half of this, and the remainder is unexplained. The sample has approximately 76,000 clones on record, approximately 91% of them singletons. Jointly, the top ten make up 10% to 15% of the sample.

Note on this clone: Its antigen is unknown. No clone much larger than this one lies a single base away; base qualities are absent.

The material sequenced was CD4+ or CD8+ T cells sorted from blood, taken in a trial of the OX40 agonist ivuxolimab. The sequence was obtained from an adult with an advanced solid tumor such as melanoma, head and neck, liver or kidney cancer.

Read as DNA, the sequence is TGTGCCAGCAGCCTTAGCCCTAGCACAGATACGCAGTATTTT. Translated, it reads CASSLSPSTDTQYF. Recombination linked TRBV5-4 to TRBJ2-3; confidence is insufficient to name the D gene. CDR1 and CDR2 are drawn from the germline V gene (reference sequence): SGHNT, YYREEE. A distance of 9 bases separates the germline ends of V and J, which lose 4 bases and 0 bases respectively. The CDR3 runs 14 residues from the cysteine to the phenylalanine. The only DNA kept is the CDR3, 42 bases in frame from the first base.